Following are 27 T cell receptor beta chains from one sample sequenced in a study of vaccination and CD4 T cells after COVID-19. Their target antigens are unknown. Noted treatment: approximately 10-day PBMC culture with coronavirus spike peptide pools or control peptides (ViraFEST assay). An Oncomine TCR Beta short-read assay was used to sequence the DNA from cultured CD4+ T cells. TCRdb ran MiXCR on the PCR reads and lists one entry per CDR3 protein. The sample lists some 25,000 distinct CDR3 sequences, 45% to 50% occurring once. Sequenced: CD4+ T cells from blood, cultured in vitro. These receptors came from a human donor who had recovered from COVID-19.

The rearrangement uses TRBV2 and TRBJ2-7, with 9 bases aligning to TRBD1. J gave up 6 bases and V 8 bases, and 5 bases lay outside the gene matches. Germline CDR1 SNHLY, CDR2 FYNNEI. The CDR3 consists of 12 residues. The CDR3 DNA is TGTGCCAGCGGGACAGGGAACGGCGAGCAGTACTTC. It specifies CASGTGNGEQYF.

The chain joins TRBV2 to TRBJ1-2, with a tentative D call TRBD1 (6 bases). The CDR3 has 12 amino acids. V dropped 6 bases and J dropped 2 bases, with 7 bases sitting between them. In germline, CDR1 is SNHLY, CDR2 FYNNEI. As DNA, the CDR3 is TGTGCCAGCAGCAGGGGAAACTATGGCTACACCTTC. Its protein is CASSRGNYGYTF.

This sequence joins TRBV7-3 and TRBJ2-2; TRBD2 matches 8 bases. Germline CDR1 SGHTA, CDR2 FQGTGA. V was clipped by 3 bases and J by 4 bases; unmatched bases: 4. CDR3 size: 15 residues. In DNA form, the CDR3 reads TGTGCCAGCAGCTTCATCGGGGGGGCCACCGGGGAGCTGTTTTTT. It codes for CASSFIGGATGELFF.

The chain uses TRBV20-1 and TRBJ2-7; D is possibly TRBD1 or TRBD2 (7 bases each). Trimming removed 0 bases at V and 7 bases at J, with 19 bases between. Per germline, CDR1 DFQATT and CDR2 SNEGSKA (reference sequence). The CDR3 has 15 residues. The CDR3 sequence: CSARDFRGGEVEQYF. CDR3 bases: TGCAGTGCTAGAGACTTCAGGGGGGGTGAGGTGGAGCAGTACTTC.

The table lists this clonotype with a few counts. This chain's CDR3 is CSAPWGGGYEQYF. CDR3 sequence (DNA): TGCAGTGCACCCTGGGGGGGGGGATACGAGCAGTACTTC. The chain links TRBV20-1 to TRBJ2-7, with 7 bases fitting TRBD2. Germline loops: CDR1 DFQATT, CDR2 SNEGSKA (reference sequence). The CDR3 has 13 residues. The V and J ends lost 6 bases and 4 bases, in that order; junction bases with no gene match: 9.

The V gene is TRBV6-2 or TRBV6-3, the J gene TRBJ2-7, with TRBD1 as a possible D gene (6 bases). The CDR3 length is 13 residues. V lost 7 bases, J lost 1 base, and 11 bases lay in between. CDR1 MNHEY and CDR2 SVGEGT come from the germline V gene. The chain's CDR3 is CASNSGESYEQYF. In DNA form, the CDR3 reads TGTGCCAGCAATTCAGGGGAGTCCTACGAGCAGTACTTC.

The chain is built from TRBV21-1 and TRBJ2-3. TRBV21-1 is a recognized pseudogene. The CDR3 runs to 16 residues. The CDR3 nucleotides are TGTGCCAGCAGCAAAGTGCGGCAGCTTATCACAGATACGCAGTATTTT. It is translated as CASSKVRQLITDTQYF.

The chain links TRBV10-1 to TRBJ1-1; D is perhaps TRBD1 (5 bases). Germline assignment: CDR1 WNHNN and CDR2 SYGVQD (reference sequence). V was trimmed by 0 bases and J by 5 bases, leaving 10 bases between them. CDR3 length: 14 residues. CDR3 nucleotide sequence: TGCGCCAGCAGTGAGTCTGGGGCGCGGACTGAAGCTTTCTTT. This codes for CASSESGARTEAFF.

This clonotype was seen more than once but under ten times. The rearrangement links TRBV27 to TRBJ2-3; 9 bases map to TRBD2. This CDR3 contains 15 residues. From germline, CDR1 is MNHEY and CDR2 SMNVEV (reference sequence). J lost 2 bases, V lost 4 bases, and 4 bases had no gene match. CDR3 in DNA: TGTGCCAGCAGTTCCCGACTAGCGGTCACAGATACGCAGTATTTT. It is translated as CASSSRLAVTDTQYF.

This rearrangement joins TRBV27 to TRBJ2-7, with 14 nucleotides matching TRBD2. Germline lookup yields CDR1 MNHEY and CDR2 SMNVEV (reference sequence). The CDR3 runs to 18 residues. Unmatched junction bases numbered 7, after V lost 1 base and J lost 2 bases. This chain's CDR3 is CASSLLGTSGSLPYEQYF. The CDR3 nucleotides are TGTGCCAGCAGTTTATTGGGGACTAGCGGGAGTCTCCCCTACGAGCAGTACTTC.

This chain connects TRBV6-2 or TRBV6-3 to TRBJ2-7, with D possibly being TRBD1 (5 bases). The V end was cut by 7 bases, the J end by 2 bases, with 15 bases between. The CDR3 spans 14 residues. Germline lookup yields CDR1 MNHEY and CDR2 SVGEGT. Here the CDR3 DNA reads TGTGCCAGCAACCCGACAGTCCTGACCTACGAGCAGTACTTC. This codes for CASNPTVLTYEQYF.

The chain carries TRBV7-9 and TRBJ2-1; the D gene is possibly TRBD2 (6 bases). Trimming took off 6 bases at V and 7 bases at J, with 22 bases between the two ends. Germline V gives CDR1 SEHNR, CDR2 FQNEAQ (reference sequence). The CDR3 runs to 16 residues. CDR3 loop: CASSKPEGRGANEQFF. The CDR3 region has the DNA TGTGCCAGCAGTAAACCCGAGGGGCGCGGGGCAAATGAGCAGTTCTTC.

This sequence joins TRBV7-9 and TRBJ2-1; TRBD2 aligns across 8 bases. CDR3 length: 17 amino acids. V gave up 4 bases and J gave up 4 bases; unmatched junction bases: 12. Germline CDR1 reads SEHNR; CDR2 reads FQNEAQ (reference sequence). The CDR3 spells CASSWGPLGGGYNEQFF. Here the CDR3 DNA reads TGTGCCAGCAGCTGGGGGCCTTTAGGCGGGGGGTACAATGAGCAGTTCTTC.

The rearrangement uses TRBV11-2 and TRBJ2-3; unclear D gene. This CDR3 is 15 amino acids long. The V gene's germline CDR1 is SGHAT and CDR2 FQNNGV. V was trimmed by 5 bases and J by 2 bases, leaving 14 bases between them. In nucleotides, the CDR3 is TGTGCCAGCAGCCCCCGCTTGCGGCTCACAGATACGCAGTATTTT. Translation gives CASSPRLRLTDTQYF. Full variable domain (missing parts from reference TRBV11-2 and TRBJ2-3): EAGVAQSPRYKIIEKRQSVAFWCNPISGHATLYWYQQILGQGPKLLIQFQNNGVVDDSQLPKDRFSAERLKGVDSTLKIQPAKLEDSAVYLCASSPRLRLTDTQYFGPGTRLTVL.

This clonotype has just one count. V gene TRBV12-5 combines with J gene TRBJ2-3; D tentatively fits TRBD1 or TRBD2 (5 bases each). The CDR3 sequence is 16 residues long. Germline loops: CDR1 LGHNT, CDR2 FRNRAP. V was clipped by 0 bases and J by 0 bases, with 10 bases between them. The CDR3 region is CASGLVLRGSTDTQYF. In DNA form, the CDR3 reads TGTGCTAGTGGTTTGGTACTCCGGGGCAGCACAGATACGCAGTATTTT.

The rearrangement links TRBV7-9 to TRBJ1-6; TRBD1 aligns across 7 bases. The CDR3 has 15 amino acids. The J segment lost 9 bases and the V segment lost 4 bases, leaving 9 bases of the junction unmatched. Germline-derived CDR1 and CDR2 are SEHNR and FQNEAQ (reference sequence). Written as DNA, the CDR3 is TGTGCCAGCAGCTCCCAACGACAGGGCAGTTCACCCCTCCACTTT. It yields the protein CASSSQRQGSSPLHF.

The CDR3 is CSARDPGTGGTGELFF. Here the CDR3 DNA reads TGCAGTGCTAGAGATCCCGGGACAGGGGGTACCGGGGAGCTGTTTTTT. This chain connects TRBV20-1 to TRBJ2-2; TRBD1 aligns across 11 bases. V gave up 0 bases and J gave up 5 bases; unmatched junction bases: 5. The CDR3 is made up of 16 amino acids. Germline-derived CDR1 and CDR2 are DFQATT and SNEGSKA (reference sequence).

DNA for the CDR3: TGCAGTGCTAGTTTGGCGGGGGGTACAGATACGCAGTATTTT. Amino acid sequence: CSASLAGGTDTQYF. This chain uses TRBV20-1 with TRBJ2-3; 8 bases fit TRBD2. This CDR3 comprises 14 residues. In germline, CDR1 is DFQATT, CDR2 SNEGSKA (reference sequence). Unmatched junction bases numbered 5, after V lost 3 bases and J lost 3 bases.

The chain joins TRBV27 to TRBJ2-3, with D maybe TRBD2 (5 bases). The CDR3 length is 15 residues. Looked up from germline, CDR1 is MNHEY and CDR2 is SMNVEV (reference sequence). V gave up 0 bases and J gave up 3 bases, with 10 bases separating them. The CDR3 sequence is CASSLSSGMTDTQYF. The CDR3 coding sequence is TGTGCCAGCAGTTTATCTTCCGGGATGACAGATACGCAGTATTTT.

This clonotype was counted a few times. The rearrangement joins TRBV2 to TRBJ1-1, with a possible D match to TRBD1 (6 bases). CDR1 is SNHLY, CDR2 FYNNEI, per germline. This CDR3 spans 14 amino acids. With 7 bases removed from V and 0 bases from J, the gap between germline ends came to 12 bases. The CDR3 DNA sequence: TGTGCCAGCAAACAGGGATTCATGAACACTGAAGCTTTCTTT. It codes for CASKQGFMNTEAFF.

The chain couples TRBV15 to TRBJ1-1; 7 bases are shared with TRBD1. The CDR3 runs 15 residues. The germline CDR1 and CDR2 sequences are LNHNV and YYDKDF (reference sequence). Losses at the gene ends were 2 bases for V and 1 base for J; bases not matched to a gene: 4. CDR3: CATSRPGGANTEAFF. CDR3 nucleotides: TGTGCCACCAGCAGACCAGGGGGAGCGAACACTGAAGCTTTCTTT. Combining the CDR3 with reference TRBV15 and TRBJ1-1 gives the whole variable domain DAMVIQNPRYQVTQFGKPVTLSCSQTLNHNVMYWYQQKSSQAPKLLFHYYDKDFNNEADTPDNFQSRRPNTSFCFLDIRSPGLGDTAMYLCATSRPGGANTEAFFGQGTRLTVV.

This clonotype appeared a few times. This chain links TRBV28 with TRBJ1-1; a weak D match, TRBD1 (6 bases). CDR3 length: 14 amino acids. The ends were cut back, 8 bases at V and 1 base at J, with 14 bases in the middle. Germline CDR1 reads MDHEN; CDR2 reads SYDVKM. CDR3 in DNA: TGTGCCAGCGGGGGACATTCCGGGAACACTGAAGCTTTCTTT. Translating it yields CASGGHSGNTEAFF. Full variable domain (rest looked up from reference TRBV28 and TRBJ1-1): DVKVTQSSRYLVKRTGEKVFLECVQDMDHENMFWYRQDPGLGLRLIYFSYDVKMKEKGDIPEGYSVSREKKERFSLILESASTNQTSMYLCASGGHSGNTEAFFGQGTRLTVV.

To note about this clonotype: Mismatch with germline at one junction end may stem from a read error. V usage is TRBV6-2 or TRBV6-3 and J usage is TRBJ2-1; D uncertain. The CDR3 has 15 residues. Germline V CDR1 and CDR2: MNHEY, SVGEGT. Here the CDR3 DNA reads TGTGCCAGCAGTCACTCGGACCCCTCCTACAATGAGCAGTTCTTC. It encodes CASSHSDPSYNEQFF.

This clonotype appeared a few times. The chain recombines TRBV28 with TRBJ2-7; TRBD2 matches 8 bases. V gave up 8 bases and J gave up 2 bases; unmatched junction bases: 8. Germline V gene data show CDR1 as MDHEN and CDR2 as SYDVKM. The CDR3 covers 14 residues. The DNA of the CDR3 is TGTGCCAGCGGCCTAGCGGGCAGACCCTACGAGCAGTACTTC. Amino acids: CASGLAGRPYEQYF.

The J gene is TRBJ1-2, the V gene TRBV5-1, with D unclear. CDR1 is SGHRS and CDR2 is YFSETQ in the germline V gene. The CDR3 is made up of 18 amino acids. V lost 0 bases and J lost 4, with 22 bases in between. CDR3 residues: CASSLGLGTSPGSYGYTF. In DNA form, the CDR3 reads TGCGCCAGCAGCTTGGGCCTCGGAACCAGCCCCGGCAGCTATGGCTACACCTTC.

The J gene is TRBJ2-3, the V gene TRBV5-4, with D perhaps given as TRBD1 or TRBD2 (6 bases each). The CDR3 covers 15 residues. The germline gives CDR1 SGHNT, CDR2 YYREEE (reference sequence). V gave up 1 base and J gave up 2 bases, with 11 bases separating them. CDR3 residues: CASSLSPGATDTQYF. The CDR3, as DNA: TGTGCCAGCAGCTTGTCCCCGGGGGCCACAGATACGCAGTATTTT.

The chain carries TRBV6-1 and TRBJ1-1; TRBD1 matches 9 bases. The CDR3 spans 17 residues. The V gene's germline CDR1 is MNHNS and CDR2 SASEGT. The V segment lost 3 bases and the J segment 11 bases; nucleotides outside the gene matches: 19. This CDR3 reads CASSDPGTGSSFSIAFF. Here the CDR3 DNA reads TGTGCCAGCAGTGATCCCGGGACAGGGTCCTCTTTCTCTATTGCTTTCTTT.